This TCR beta chain is from a study of PD-1 blockade in classical Hodgkin lymphoma. Study context: Nivolumab was administered to patients intravenously at 3 mg/kg every 2 weeks.

Comment on this clone: Its target is unknown.

There are 14 residues in the CDR3. Time point noted: cycle 4 day 1 (C4D1), after 5 to 7 weeks of nivolumab. Every patient had relapsed following autologous stem cell transplantation, and cohorts differed in brentuximab vedotin exposure. Some clones are missing from TCRdb's copy, which holds only in-frame ones; the method was immunoSEQ multiplex PCR. The repertoire holds tens of thousands of clones, with 90% as singletons. Study observations and caveats: Diversity in CD4+ TCRs, unlike that measured in CD8+ TCRs, had risen significantly by C4D1. Complete responders had baseline diversity similar to newly diagnosed patients. Although disease activity or prior therapy may be involved, causes of the repertoire differences remain undefined.

The chain employs TRBV21-1 and TRBJ2-5; the table names TRBD1, a call not compared with the DNA. TRBV21-1 is an annotated pseudogene. This clonotype was obtained from a human donor with classical Hodgkin lymphoma. The sample in question was peripheral blood mononuclear cells (PBMCs), obtained before the fourth cycle of nivolumab. The CDR3 region has the DNA TGTGCCAGCAACGACAGGGGCAGAGGAGAGACCCAGTACTTC. It specifies CASNDRGRGETQYF.